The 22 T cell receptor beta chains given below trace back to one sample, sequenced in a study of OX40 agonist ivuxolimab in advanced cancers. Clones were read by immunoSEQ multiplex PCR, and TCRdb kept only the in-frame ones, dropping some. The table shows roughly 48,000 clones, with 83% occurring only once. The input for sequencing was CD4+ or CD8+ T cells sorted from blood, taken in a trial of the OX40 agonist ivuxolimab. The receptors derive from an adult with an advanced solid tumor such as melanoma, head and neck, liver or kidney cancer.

CDR3 coding DNA: TGCAGTGCTCGACAGACCGCTGAAGCTTTCTTT. It encodes CSARQTAEAFF. This chain joins TRBV20-1 and TRBJ1-1; perhaps TRBD1 as D (5 bases). Germline lookup yields CDR1 DFQATT and CDR2 SNEGSKA (reference sequence). V shed 5 bases and J shed 6 bases, with 10 bases lying between them. The CDR3 runs to 11 residues.

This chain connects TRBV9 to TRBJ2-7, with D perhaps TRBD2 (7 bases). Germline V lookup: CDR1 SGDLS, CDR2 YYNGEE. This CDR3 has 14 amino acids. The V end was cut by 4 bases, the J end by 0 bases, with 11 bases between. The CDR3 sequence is CASSRGRASYEQYF. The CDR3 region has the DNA TGTGCCAGCAGCAGGGGGAGGGCCTCCTACGAGCAGTACTTC.

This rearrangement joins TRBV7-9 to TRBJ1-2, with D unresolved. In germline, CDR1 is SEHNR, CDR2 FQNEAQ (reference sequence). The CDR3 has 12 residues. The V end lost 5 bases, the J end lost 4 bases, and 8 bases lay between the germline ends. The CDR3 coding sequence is TGTGCCAGCAGCCAGACAAGCTATGGCTACACCTTC. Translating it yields CASSQTSYGYTF.

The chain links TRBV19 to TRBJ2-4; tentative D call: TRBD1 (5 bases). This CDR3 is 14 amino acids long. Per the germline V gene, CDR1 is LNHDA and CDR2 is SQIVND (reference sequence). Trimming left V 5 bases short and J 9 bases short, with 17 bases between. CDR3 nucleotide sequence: TGTGCCAGTAGTCCCCGACAGCCTAGTGGCATTCAGTACTTC. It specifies CASSPRQPSGIQYF.

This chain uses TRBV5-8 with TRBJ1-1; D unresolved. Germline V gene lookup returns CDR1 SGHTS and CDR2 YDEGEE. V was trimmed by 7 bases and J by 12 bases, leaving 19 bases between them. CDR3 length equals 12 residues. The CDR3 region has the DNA TGTGCCAGCGGTGGCGGGTTGCTTGTGACTTTCTTT. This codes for CASGGGLLVTFF.

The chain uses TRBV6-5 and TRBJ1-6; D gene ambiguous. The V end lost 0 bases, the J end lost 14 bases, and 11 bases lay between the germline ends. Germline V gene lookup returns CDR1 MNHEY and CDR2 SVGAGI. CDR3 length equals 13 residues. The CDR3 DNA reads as TGTGCCAGCAGTTACTCGGGTGGGTACGCCCTCCACTTT. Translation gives CASSYSGGYALHF.

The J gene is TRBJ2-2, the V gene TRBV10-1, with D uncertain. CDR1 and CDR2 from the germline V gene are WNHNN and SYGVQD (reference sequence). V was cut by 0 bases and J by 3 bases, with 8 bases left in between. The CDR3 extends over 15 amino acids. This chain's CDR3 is CASSESRLDTGELFF. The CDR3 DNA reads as TGCGCCAGCAGTGAGTCGCGGTTGGACACCGGGGAGCTGTTTTTT.

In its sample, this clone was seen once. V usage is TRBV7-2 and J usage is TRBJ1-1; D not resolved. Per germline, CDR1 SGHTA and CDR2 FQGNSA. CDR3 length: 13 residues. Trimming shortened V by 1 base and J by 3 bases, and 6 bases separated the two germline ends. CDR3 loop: CASSLVSHTEAFF. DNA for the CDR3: TGTGCCAGCAGCTTAGTCTCCCACACTGAAGCTTTCTTT.

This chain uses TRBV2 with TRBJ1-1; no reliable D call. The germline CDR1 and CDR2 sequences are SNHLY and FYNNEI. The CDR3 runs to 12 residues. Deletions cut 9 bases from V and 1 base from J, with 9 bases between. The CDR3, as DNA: TGTGCCAGTGGGGAAAGGAACACTGAAGCTTTCTTT. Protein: CASGERNTEAFF.

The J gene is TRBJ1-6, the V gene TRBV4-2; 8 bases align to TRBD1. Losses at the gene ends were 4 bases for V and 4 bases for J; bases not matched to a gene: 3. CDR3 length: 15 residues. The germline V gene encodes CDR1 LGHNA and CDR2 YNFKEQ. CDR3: CASSPRTGYNSPLHF. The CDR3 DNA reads TGTGCCAGCAGCCCCCGGACAGGGTATAATTCACCCCTCCACTTT.

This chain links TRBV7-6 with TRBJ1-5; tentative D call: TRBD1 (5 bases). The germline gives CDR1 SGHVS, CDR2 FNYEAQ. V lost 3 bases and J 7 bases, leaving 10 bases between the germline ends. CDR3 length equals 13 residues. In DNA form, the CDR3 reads TGTGCCAGCAGCTTTGCGGGGGAGCAGCCCCAGCATTTT. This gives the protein CASSFAGEQPQHF.

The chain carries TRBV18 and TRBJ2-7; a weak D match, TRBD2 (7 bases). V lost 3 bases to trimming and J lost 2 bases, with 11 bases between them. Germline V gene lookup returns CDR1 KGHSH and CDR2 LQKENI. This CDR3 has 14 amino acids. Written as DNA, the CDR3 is TGTGCCAGCTCACCGTTGGGGGGGCCCTACGAGCAGTACTTC. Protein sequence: CASSPLGGPYEQYF.

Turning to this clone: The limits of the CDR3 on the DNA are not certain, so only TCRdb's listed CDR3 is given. The chain's CDR3 is CASSGGGLRAGELFF. V gene TRBV7-2 combines with J gene TRBJ2-2; the table's D call, TRBD2, has no DNA check behind it. The CDR3 totals 15 residues, both ends included. Germline CDR1 reads SGHTA; CDR2 reads FQGNSA.

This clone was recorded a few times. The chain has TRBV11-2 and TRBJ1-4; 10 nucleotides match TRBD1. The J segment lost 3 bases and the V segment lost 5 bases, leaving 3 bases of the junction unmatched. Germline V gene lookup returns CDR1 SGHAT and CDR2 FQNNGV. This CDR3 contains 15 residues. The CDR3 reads CASSLGTGANEKLFF. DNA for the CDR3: TGTGCCAGCAGCCTAGGGACAGGGGCTAATGAAAAACTGTTTTTT. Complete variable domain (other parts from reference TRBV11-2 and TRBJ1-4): EAGVAQSPRYKIIEKRQSVAFWCNPISGHATLYWYQQILGQGPKLLIQFQNNGVVDDSQLPKDRFSAERLKGVDSTLKIQPAKLEDSAVYLCASSLGTGANEKLFFGSGTQLSVL.

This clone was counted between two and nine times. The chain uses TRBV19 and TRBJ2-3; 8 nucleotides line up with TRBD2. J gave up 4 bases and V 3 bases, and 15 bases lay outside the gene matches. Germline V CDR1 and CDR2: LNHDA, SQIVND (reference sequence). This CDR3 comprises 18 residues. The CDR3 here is CASSINGGGRTLSDTQYF. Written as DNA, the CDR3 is TGTGCCAGTAGTATCAACGGCGGGGGGAGAACATTATCAGATACGCAGTATTTT.

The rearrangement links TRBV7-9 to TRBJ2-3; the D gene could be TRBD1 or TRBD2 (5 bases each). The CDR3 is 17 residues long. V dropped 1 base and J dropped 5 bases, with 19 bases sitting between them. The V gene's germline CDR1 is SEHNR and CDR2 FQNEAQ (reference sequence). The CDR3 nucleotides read TGTGCCAGCAGCTTAGAGCGAGGGCAGGGAGTCGGAGATACGCAGTATTTT. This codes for CASSLERGQGVGDTQYF.

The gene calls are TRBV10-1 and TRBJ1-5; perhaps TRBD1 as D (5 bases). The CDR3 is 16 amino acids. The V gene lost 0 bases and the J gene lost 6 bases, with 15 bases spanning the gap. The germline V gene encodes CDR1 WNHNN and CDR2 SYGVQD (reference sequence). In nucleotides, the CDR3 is TGCGCCAGCAGTGAGTCGTTGGGGGGAATTGTTCAGCCCCAGCATTTT. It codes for CASSESLGGIVQPQHF.

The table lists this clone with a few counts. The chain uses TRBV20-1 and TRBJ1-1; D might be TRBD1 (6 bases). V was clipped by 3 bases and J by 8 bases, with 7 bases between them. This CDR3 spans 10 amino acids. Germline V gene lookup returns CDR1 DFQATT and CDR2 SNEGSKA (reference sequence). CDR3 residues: CSASDREAFF. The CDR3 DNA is TGCAGTGCTAGCGACAGGGAAGCTTTCTTT.

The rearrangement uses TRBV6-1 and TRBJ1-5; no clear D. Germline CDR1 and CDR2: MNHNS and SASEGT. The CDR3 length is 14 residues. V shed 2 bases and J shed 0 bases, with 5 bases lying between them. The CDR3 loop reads CASSELGSNQPQHF. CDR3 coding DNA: TGTGCCAGCAGTGAACTGGGTAGCAATCAGCCCCAGCATTTT.

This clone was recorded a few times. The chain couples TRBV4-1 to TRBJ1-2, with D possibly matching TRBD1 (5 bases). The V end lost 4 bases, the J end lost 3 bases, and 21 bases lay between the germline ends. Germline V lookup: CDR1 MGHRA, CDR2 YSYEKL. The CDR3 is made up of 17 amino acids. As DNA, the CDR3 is TGCGCCAGCAGCCCGTACTCGGGACGGCAAAGAGACTATGGCTACACCTTC. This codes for CASSPYSGRQRDYGYTF.

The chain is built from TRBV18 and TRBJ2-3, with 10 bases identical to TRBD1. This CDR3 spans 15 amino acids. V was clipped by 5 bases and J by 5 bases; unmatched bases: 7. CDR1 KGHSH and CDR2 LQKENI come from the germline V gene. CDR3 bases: TGTGCCAGCTCATCGACCGGGACAGGGGTAGATACGCAGTATTTT. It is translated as CASSSTGTGVDTQYF.

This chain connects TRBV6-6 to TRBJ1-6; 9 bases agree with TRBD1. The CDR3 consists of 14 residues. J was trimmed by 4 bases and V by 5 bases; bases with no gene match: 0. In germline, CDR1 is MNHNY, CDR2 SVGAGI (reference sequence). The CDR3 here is CASSDRGYNSPLHF. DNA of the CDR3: TGTGCCAGCAGTGACAGGGGGTATAATTCACCCCTCCACTTT.